The clone carrying this TCR beta chain has more than one count but fewer than ten. This sample stems from a study of control samples from healthy donors and cancer patients. Clones were sequenced by immunoSEQ multiplex PCR, and TCRdb holds only the in-frame ones, with some missing. The profile covers 190,000 or so clones, with just under 95% appearing a single time and more than 1.4% taken by the ten largest. The CDR3 sequence is 15 residues long. Trimming removed 6 bases from V and 7 bases from J, with 16 bases in between. The germline gives CDR1 MNHEY, CDR2 SVGAGI. The sequenced material came from blood. The TCR originated in a young man in good health. The chain couples TRBV6-5 to TRBJ1-6; D may be TRBD1 (6 bases). In nucleotides, the CDR3 is TGTGCCAGCAGATCCCTGAGGAGGGGGAATTCACCCCTCCACTTT. Translating gives CASRSLRRGNSPLHF.